This TCR beta chain emerged from a study of OX40 agonist ivuxolimab in advanced cancers. Study findings and constraints: CD8+ T cells showed, on average, more clonal expansion than CD4+ cells.

Concerning this clone itself: Antigen: not known.

TCRdb keeps only in-frame clones here, not all; method: immunoSEQ multiplex PCR. This table holds fewer than 100,000 clones, about 93% found once. The TCR originated in an adult with an advanced solid tumor such as melanoma, head and neck, liver or kidney cancer. The specimen was CD4+ or CD8+ T cells sorted from blood, collected in a trial of the OX40 agonist ivuxolimab.

The CDR3, as DNA: TGTGCCTGTTACTTTCGGGGGGATGAGCAGTTCTTC. Encoded protein: CACYFRGDEQFF. The J gene is TRBJ2-1, the V gene TRBV30, with 7 positions matching TRBD2. Trimming removed 6 bases from V and 8 bases from J; junction bases left unmatched: 7. Germline lookup yields CDR1 GTSNPN and CDR2 SVGIG (reference sequence). The CDR3 runs 12 residues.